This T cell receptor beta chain emerged from a study of beta chain features in type 1 diabetes. Study-wide findings and caveats: Significant though moderate, a shortening of TCRB CDR3s appeared in all four CD4+ subsets of Type 1 diabetes patients. Researchers could not determine here whether HLA type influences TCRB rearrangement.

The investigators reverse transcribed all of the isolated RNA, so they sequenced expressed TCRB transcripts. TCRdb's copy holds only in-frame clones and misses some; the assay was immunoSEQ multiplex PCR. The data hold around 250,000 clones, with approximately 13% observed a single time. Trimming stripped 4 bases from V and 9 bases from J, with 10 bases between. The CDR3 has 12 amino acids. Germline CDR1 SNHLY, CDR2 FYNNEI. With regard to this clone: The antigen remains unidentified.

Sequencing was done on a sample of naive CD4+ T cells from blood. The chain recombines TRBV2 with TRBJ1-5; D is unresolved. The source of this sequence is a man aged 30 to 45 with type 1 diabetes. CDR3 bases: TGTGCCAGCAGTGGCGGTCCCTGGCCCCAGCATTTT. Protein: CASSGGPWPQHF.